This T cell receptor beta chain was retrieved from a study of blood T cell dynamics during melanoma immunotherapy. As for the study in general: Patients with metastatic melanoma got pembrolizumab or nivolumab-ipilimumab as first-line care. Notes on the study in general: The most clonal sorted CD8+ subset, immune-effector cells, was closest to cell-free DNA CDR3 sequences. Clones driving repertoire changes may be melanoma-specific or general immune activation.

All DNA from each sorted CD8+ subset was loaded. Sequencing used immunoSEQ multiplex PCR; TCRdb keeps in-frame clones, though not all of them. The sample gives about 840 clones, approximately 80% of which show up once; 8% to 10% is in the top ten. The CDR3 is 14 amino acids. Per the germline V gene, CDR1 is MDHEN and CDR2 is SYDVKM. Indicated time point: week 3, after first cycle of checkpoint inhibitor. Immune-effector memory T cells were defined as CD3+ CD4- CD8+ CD45RA- CD45RO-high CD27- CCR7-. Blood was drawn before treatment and at week 3 after checkpoint blockade. For this clone: The antigen is unknown. The junction shows a germline mismatch at one end, possibly a read error.

The specimen was CD8+ T cells from blood, collected from a patient treated with checkpoint blockade. The chain links TRBV28 to TRBJ2-5; perhaps TRBD2 as D (5 bases). This receptor was identified in a human donor with melanoma. This CDR3 is CASAPGLYEETQYF. The CDR3 DNA reads TGTGCCAGTGCCCCCGGACTGTACGAAGAAACCCAGTACTTC.